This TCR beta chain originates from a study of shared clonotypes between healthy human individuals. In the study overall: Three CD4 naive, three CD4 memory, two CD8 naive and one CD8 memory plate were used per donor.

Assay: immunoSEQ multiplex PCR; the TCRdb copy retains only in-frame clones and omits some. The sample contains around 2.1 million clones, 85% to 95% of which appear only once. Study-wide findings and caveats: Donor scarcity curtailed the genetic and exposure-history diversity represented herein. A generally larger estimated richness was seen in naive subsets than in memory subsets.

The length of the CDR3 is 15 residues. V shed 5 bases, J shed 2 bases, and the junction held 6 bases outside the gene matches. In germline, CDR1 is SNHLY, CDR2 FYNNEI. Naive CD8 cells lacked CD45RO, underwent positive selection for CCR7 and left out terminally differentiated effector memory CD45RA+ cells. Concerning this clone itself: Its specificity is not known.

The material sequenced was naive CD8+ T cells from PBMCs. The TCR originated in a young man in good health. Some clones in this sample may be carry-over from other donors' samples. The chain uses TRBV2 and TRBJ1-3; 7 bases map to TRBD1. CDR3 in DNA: TGTGCCAGCAGTCCTATAGGGGGCCCTGGAAACACCATATATTTT. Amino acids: CASSPIGGPGNTIYF.